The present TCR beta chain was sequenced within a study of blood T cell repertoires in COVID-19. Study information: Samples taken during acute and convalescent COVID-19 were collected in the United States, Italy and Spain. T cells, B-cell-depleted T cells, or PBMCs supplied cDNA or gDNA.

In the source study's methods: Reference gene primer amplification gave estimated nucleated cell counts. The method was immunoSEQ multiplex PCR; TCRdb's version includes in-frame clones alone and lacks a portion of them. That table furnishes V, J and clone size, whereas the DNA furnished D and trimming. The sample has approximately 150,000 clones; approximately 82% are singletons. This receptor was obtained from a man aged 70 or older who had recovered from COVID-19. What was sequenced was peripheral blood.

In DNA, the CDR3 is TGTGCCAGCAGCTGGGGACAGAGCTATGGCTACACCTTC. Protein: CASSWGQSYGYTF. The chain carries TRBV5-6 and TRBJ1-2, with TRBD1 matching over 7 bases. CDR1 and CDR2 from the germline V gene are SGHDT and YYEEEE. The junction had 3 bases not matched to a gene; V was cut back by 3 bases and J by 4 bases. CDR3 length: 13 residues. Drawing the rest from reference TRBV5-6 and TRBJ1-2, the complete variable domain is DAGVTQSPTHLIKTRGQQVTLRCSPKSGHDTVSWYQQALGQGPQFIFQYYEEEERQRGNFPDRFSGHQFPNYSSELNVNALLLGDSALYLCASSWGQSYGYTFGSGTRLTVV.